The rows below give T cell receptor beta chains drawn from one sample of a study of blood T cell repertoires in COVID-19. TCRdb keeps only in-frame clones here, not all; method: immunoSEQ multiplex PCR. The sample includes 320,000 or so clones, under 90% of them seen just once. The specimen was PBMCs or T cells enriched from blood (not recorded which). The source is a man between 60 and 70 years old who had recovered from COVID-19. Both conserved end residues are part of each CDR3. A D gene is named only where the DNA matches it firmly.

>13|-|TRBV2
CASSEYGGDIQYF
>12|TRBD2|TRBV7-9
CASSTTSNEQYF
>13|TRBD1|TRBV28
CAARDRAREKLFF
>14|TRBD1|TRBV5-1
CASSLGDRNYGYTF
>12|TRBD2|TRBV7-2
CASREGGETQYF
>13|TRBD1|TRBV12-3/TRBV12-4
CASSRTGGTEAFF
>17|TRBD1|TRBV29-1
CSAAGTGAVGSNQPQHF
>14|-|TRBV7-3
CASSRGGAGNEQFF
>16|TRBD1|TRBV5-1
CASHHRGQGMNGELFF
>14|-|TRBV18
CASSNPGVGYEQYF
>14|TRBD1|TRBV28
CASSAQGAFYEQYF
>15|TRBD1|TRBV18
CASSPMGQGVETQYF
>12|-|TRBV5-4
CASSLAGDTQYF
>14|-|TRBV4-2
CASSQVGVNYGYTF
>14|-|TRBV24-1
CATSGGGAGNTIYF
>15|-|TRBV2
CASSEARRLGEKLFF
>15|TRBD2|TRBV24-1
CATSDRLAGGNEQFF
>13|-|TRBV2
CAGLIDRNTEAFF
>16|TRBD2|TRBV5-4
CASSPGGLAESYEQYF
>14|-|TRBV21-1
CASSSDRAWSPLHF
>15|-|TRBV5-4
CASSLAGASYNEQFF
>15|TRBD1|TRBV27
CASSPRTGGRETQYF
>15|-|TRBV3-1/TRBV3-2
CASSQDLTVNTEAFF
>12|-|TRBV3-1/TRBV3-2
CASSANGGELFF
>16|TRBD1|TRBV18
CASSRQGVPTNEKLFF
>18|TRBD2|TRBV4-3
CASSQDWWGAGDNNEQFF
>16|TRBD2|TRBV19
CASSMISSGSTDTQYF
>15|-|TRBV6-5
CASSYSFGGPYEQYF
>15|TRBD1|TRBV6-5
CASSLTGTGSQPQHF
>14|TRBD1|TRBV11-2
CASRRTGGTDTQYF
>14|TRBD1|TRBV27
CASTVDRASTEAFF
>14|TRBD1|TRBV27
CASRRTGMGDTQYF
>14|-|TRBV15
CATSKQVPYNEQFF
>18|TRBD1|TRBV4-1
CASSQEYRGTVGNQPQHF
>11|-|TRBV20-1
CSAGGNSPLHF
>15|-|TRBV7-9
CASSIDTGSGNTIYF
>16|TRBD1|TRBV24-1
CATSDAGQEANQPQHF
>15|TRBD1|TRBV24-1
CATSESTGGNQPQHF
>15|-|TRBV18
CASSPGVDLTYGYTF
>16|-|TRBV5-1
CASSLGQGRPLDEQYF
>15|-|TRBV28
CASSSPGAGANVLTF
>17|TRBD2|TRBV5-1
CASSLERTSGTTGELFF
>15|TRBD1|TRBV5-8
CASSRTGGFGEKLFF
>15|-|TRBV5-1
CASSLIGATNEKLFF
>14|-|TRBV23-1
CASSQGSHLETQYF
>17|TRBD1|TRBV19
CASTRQGVAEGANVLTF
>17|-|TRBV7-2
CASSLAGGLQMEDGYTF
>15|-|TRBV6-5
CASSYSFRDSYEQYF
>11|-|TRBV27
CATGLYNEQFF
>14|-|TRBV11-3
CASSPLHRTDTQYF
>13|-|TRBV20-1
CSASNRGTYEQYF
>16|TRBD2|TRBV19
CASSIPGLARYNEQFF
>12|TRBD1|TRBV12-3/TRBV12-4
CASSGGQYGYTF